This TCR beta chain was recovered during a study of T-cell reconstitution after alpha-beta-depleted transplantation in children. The study, taken as a whole, reports: Reportedly, alpha-beta T cells present about two months post-transplant originated from several hundred expanded clones of graft origin. A year post-transplant, T-cell counts and diversity derived mostly from newly produced T cells.

This clonotype has ten or more counts. Its antigen is still unknown. Library preparation (for TCRbeta) was performed with unique molecular identifiers. One entry per CDR3 protein results from TCRdb running MiXCR on the PCR reads. Among around 30,000 distinct CDR3 sequences listed, approximately 7% were seen once. Germline CDR1 SGDLS, CDR2 YYNGEE. The junction had 5 bases not matched to a gene; V was cut back by 3 bases and J by 2 bases. The CDR3 sequence is 15 residues long. This chain joins TRBV9 and TRBJ2-3, with 8 bases that match TRBD2. This TCR derives from a child under three years old who had a stem cell transplant for acute myeloid leukemia, so the T cells may come from the graft donor. The source material was peripheral blood, sampled 60 days after TCRalphabeta/CD19-depleted stem cell transplant. CDR3 amino acids: CASSATGGPTDTQYF. The CDR3 DNA reads TGTGCCAGCAGCGCAACGGGAGGGCCCACAGATACGCAGTATTTT.